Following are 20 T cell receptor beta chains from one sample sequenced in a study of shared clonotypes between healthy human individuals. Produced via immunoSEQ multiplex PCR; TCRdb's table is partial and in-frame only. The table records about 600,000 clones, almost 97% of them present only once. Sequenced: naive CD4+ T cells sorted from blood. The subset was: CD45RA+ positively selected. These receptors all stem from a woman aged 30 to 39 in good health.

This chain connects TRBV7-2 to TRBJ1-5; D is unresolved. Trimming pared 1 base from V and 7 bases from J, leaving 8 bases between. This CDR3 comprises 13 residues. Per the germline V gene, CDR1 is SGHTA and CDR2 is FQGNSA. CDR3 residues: CASSLDPKQPQHF. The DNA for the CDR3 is TGTGCCAGCAGCTTAGACCCAAAACAGCCCCAGCATTTT.

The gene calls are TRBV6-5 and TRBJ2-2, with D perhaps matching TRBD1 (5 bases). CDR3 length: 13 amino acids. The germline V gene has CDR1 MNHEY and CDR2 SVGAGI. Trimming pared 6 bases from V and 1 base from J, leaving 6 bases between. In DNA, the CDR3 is TGTGCCAGCAGACAGGAGAACACCGGGGAGCTGTTTTTT. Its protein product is CASRQENTGELFF.

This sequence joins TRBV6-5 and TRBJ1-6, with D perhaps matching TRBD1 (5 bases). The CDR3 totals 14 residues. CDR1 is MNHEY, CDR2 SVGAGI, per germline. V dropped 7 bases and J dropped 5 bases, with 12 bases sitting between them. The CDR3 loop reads CASMGPLNNSPLHF. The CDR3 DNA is TGTGCCAGCATGGGACCGCTAAATAATTCACCCCTCCACTTT.

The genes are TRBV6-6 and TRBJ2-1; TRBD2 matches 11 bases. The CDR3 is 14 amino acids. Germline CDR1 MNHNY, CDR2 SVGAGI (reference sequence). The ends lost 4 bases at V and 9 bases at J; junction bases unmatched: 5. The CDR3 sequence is CASSSSGGWGEQFF. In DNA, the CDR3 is TGTGCCAGCAGTTCTAGCGGGGGGTGGGGTGAGCAGTTCTTC.

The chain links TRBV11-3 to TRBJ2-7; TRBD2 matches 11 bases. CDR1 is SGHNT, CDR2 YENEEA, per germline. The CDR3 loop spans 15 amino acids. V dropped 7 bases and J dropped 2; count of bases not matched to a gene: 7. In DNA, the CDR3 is TGTGCCAGCACCACACTAGCGGGAGACCCCTACGAGCAGTACTTC. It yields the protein CASTTLAGDPYEQYF. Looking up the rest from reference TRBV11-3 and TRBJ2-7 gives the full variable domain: EAGVVQSPRYKIIEKKQPVAFWCNPISGHNTLYWYLQNLGQGPELLIRYENEEAVDDSQLPKDRFSAERLKGVDSTLKIQPAELGDSAVYLCASTTLAGDPYEQYFGPGTRLTVT.

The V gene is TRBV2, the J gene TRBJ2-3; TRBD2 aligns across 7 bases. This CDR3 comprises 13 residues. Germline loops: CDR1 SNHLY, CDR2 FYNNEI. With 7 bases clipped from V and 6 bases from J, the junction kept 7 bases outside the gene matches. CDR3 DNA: TGTGCCAGCAAACTCACTAGCGCCGATACGCAGTATTTT. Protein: CASKLTSADTQYF.

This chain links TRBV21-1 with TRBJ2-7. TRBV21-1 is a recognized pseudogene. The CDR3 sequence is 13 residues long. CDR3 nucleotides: TGTGCCAGCAGCAAACAAAAGGGCTACGAGCAGTACTTC. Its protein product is CASSKQKGYEQYF.

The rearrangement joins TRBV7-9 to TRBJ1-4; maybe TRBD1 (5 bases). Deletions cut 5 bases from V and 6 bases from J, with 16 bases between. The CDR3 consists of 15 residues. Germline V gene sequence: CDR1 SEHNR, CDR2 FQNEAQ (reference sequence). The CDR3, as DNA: TGTGCCAGCAGCCACCAGGGCAGCAATCATGAAAAACTGTTTTTT. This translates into CASSHQGSNHEKLFF.

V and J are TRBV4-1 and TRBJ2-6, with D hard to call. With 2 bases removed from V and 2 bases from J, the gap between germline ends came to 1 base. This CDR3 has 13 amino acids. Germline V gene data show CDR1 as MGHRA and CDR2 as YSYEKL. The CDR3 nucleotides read TGCGCCAGCAGCCAAACTGGGGCCAACGTCCTGACTTTC. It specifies CASSQTGANVLTF.

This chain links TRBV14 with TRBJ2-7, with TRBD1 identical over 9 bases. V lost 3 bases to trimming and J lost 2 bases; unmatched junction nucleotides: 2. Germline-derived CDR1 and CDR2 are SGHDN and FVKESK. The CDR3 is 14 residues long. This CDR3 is CASSQGQGAYEQYF. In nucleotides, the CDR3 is TGTGCCAGCAGCCAGGGACAGGGCGCCTACGAGCAGTACTTC.

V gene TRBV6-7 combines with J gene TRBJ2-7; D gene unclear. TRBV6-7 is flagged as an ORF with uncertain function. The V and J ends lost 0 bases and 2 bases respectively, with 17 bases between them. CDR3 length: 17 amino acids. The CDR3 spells CASSYSNQETETYEQYF. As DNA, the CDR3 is TGTGCCAGCAGTTACTCGAATCAGGAGACGGAGACCTACGAGCAGTACTTC.

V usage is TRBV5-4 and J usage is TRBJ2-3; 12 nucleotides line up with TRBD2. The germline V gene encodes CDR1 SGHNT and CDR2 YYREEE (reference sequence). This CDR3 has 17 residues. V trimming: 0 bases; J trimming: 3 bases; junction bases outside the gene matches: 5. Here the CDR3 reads CASSLGTSGTGTDTQYF. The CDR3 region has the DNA TGTGCCAGCAGCTTGGGGACTAGCGGGACGGGAACAGATACGCAGTATTTT.

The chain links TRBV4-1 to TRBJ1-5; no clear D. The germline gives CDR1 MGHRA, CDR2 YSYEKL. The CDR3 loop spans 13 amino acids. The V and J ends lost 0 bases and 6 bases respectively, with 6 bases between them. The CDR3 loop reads CASSQDPPQPQHF. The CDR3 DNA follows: TGCGCCAGCAGCCAAGACCCCCCTCAGCCCCAGCATTTT.

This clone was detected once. The DNA of the CDR3 is TGTGCCAGCAGCCCTCTGACAGGGGAAAGACGGGATACGCAGTATTTT. It specifies CASSPLTGERRDTQYF. V is TRBV14 and J is TRBJ2-3, with 8 bases that match TRBD1. CDR3 size: 16 residues. The trim removed 4 bases at V and 6 bases at J, leaving 12 bases unmatched. Germline V lookup: CDR1 SGHDN, CDR2 FVKESK. Filled out from reference TRBV14 and TRBJ2-3, the complete variable domain reads EAGVTQFPSHSVIEKGQTVTLRCDPISGHDNLYWYRRVMGKEIKFLLHFVKESKQDESGMPNNRFLAERTGGTYSTLKVQPAELEDSGVYFCASSPLTGERRDTQYFGPGTRLTVL.

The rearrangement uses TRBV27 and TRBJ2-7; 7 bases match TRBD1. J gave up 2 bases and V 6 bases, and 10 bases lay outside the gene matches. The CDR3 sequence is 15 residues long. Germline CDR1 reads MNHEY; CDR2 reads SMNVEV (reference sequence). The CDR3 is CASSLKWTGAYEQYF. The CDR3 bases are TGTGCCAGCAGCCTAAAGTGGACAGGCGCCTACGAGCAGTACTTC.

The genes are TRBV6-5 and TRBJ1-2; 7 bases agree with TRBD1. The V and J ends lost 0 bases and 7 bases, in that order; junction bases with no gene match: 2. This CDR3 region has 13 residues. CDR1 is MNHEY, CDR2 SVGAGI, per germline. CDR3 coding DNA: TGTGCCAGCAGTTACTCGCAGGGGGGTGGCTACACCTTC. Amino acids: CASSYSQGGGYTF.

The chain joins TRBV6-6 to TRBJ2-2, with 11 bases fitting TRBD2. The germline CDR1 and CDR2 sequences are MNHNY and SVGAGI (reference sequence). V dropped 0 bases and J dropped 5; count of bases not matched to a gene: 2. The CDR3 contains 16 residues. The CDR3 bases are TGTGCCAGCAGTTACTCGACTAGCGGGAATACCGGGGAGCTGTTTTTT. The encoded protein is CASSYSTSGNTGELFF.

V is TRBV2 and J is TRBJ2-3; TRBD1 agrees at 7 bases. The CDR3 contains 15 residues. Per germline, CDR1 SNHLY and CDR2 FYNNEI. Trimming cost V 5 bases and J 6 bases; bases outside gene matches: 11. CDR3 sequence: CASSPPGQPLDTQYF. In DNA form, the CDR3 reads TGTGCCAGCAGTCCCCCGGGACAGCCCCTGGATACGCAGTATTTT.

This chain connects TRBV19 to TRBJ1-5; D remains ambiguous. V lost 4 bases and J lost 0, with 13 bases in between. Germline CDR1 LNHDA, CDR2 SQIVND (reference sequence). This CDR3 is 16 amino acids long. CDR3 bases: TGTGCCAGTAGTAGCTGGACCGGGTATAGCAATCAGCCCCAGCATTTT. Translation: CASSSWTGYSNQPQHF.

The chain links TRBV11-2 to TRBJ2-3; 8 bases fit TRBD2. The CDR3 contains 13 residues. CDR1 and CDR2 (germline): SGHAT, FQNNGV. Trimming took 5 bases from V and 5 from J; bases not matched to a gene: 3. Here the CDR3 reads CASSPSGRDTQYF. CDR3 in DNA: TGTGCCAGCAGCCCAAGCGGGAGAGATACGCAGTATTTT.